This TCR beta chain was observed in a study of blood T cells in healthy people across ages. Each sample yielded at least 6 micrograms of PBMC total RNA. Study outcomes and limitations: A strong correlation was found between TCR beta diversity and the percentage of naive T cells. The recorded TCR beta diversity per million T cells decreased in a roughly linear manner with age.

The count of this clonotype is one. Its matching antigen is unknown. Together with a sample-barcoded 5' primer, a J-beta primer mix was included in a second PCR lasting about 6 to 11 cycles. Each TCR beta cDNA got a 12-nucleotide random molecular identifier. From the 5' RACE reads, TCRdb called clonotypes with MiXCR, one entry per CDR3 protein. The sample consists of under 850,000 distinct CDR3 sequences, 35% to 40% of them appearing once. Sequencing was done on a sample of blood. The receptor's source is a young man in good health.

The CDR3 is CASSEYQDLQVSPLHF. The DNA of the CDR3 is TGTGCCAGCAGTGAATATCAGGATCTCCAGGTTTCACCCCTCCACTTT. J is TRBJ1-6 and V is TRBV2; D call uncertain. This CDR3 has 16 residues. Per germline, CDR1 SNHLY and CDR2 FYNNEI. V dropped 2 bases and J dropped 9 bases, with 17 bases sitting between them. The full variable domain, with the rest looked up from reference TRBV2 and TRBJ1-6, is EPEVTQTPSHQVTQMGQEVILRCVPISNHLYFYWYRQILGQKVEFLVSFYNNEISEKSEIFDDQFSVERPDGSNFTLKIRSTKLEDSAMYFCASSEYQDLQVSPLHFGNGTRLTVT.